This TCR beta chain was recorded in a study of T cells in Graves' hyperthyroidism and ophthalmopathy. The V gene lost 2 bases and the J gene lost 0 bases, with 9 bases spanning the gap. Germline CDR1 is SGHRS and CDR2 is YFSETQ. The CDR3 length is 14 residues. This clonotype was seen at least ten times. The authors deemed Graves' hyperthyroidism stable absent ophthalmopathy progression within 18 months. Using RNA transcripts as the source, TCR beta CDR3 regions were amplified. TCR CDR3 underwent first-round RT-PCR with the HTBI primer set. MiXCR, applied by TCRdb to the multiplex PCR reads, yields one record per CDR3 protein. Among about 420,000 distinct CDR3 sequences listed, around a sixth were seen once.

V and J are TRBV5-1 and TRBJ2-7, with D perhaps TRBD2 (6 bases). The sequenced sample was blood. The sequence came from a woman between 18 and 29 years old with Graves' hyperthyroidism. For the CDR3, the DNA is TGCGCCAGCAGCTTTTCAGCGGGCTCCTACGAGCAGTACTTC. This codes for CASSFSAGSYEQYF.